This T cell receptor (beta chain) came from a study of shared clonotypes between healthy human individuals. For the study at large: Each donor's CD4 naive and CD4 memory cells filled three plates apiece, CD8 naive two, and CD8 memory one.

It was CD45RO-negative cells, positively selected for CCR7, that made up naive CD8 cells, with terminally differentiated effector memory CD45RA+ cells excluded. A note on this clone: Antigen unknown.

Findings of the study overall: Clonotype sharing levels among donors were expected to vary with sequencing depth. Memory subsets generally showed smaller estimated richness than naive subsets did. In four donors, around 5.5% of naive CD4 clonotypes appeared in common.

TCRdb keeps only in-frame clones here, not all; method: immunoSEQ multiplex PCR. Altogether about 820,000 clones are present, approximately 92% being singletons, with the ten largest covering approximately 25%. Sequencing was performed on naive CD8+ T cells sorted from blood. This receptor was taken from a man aged 25 to 40 in good health.

The CDR3 DNA sequence: TGTGCCGGCCTAGGACCAGGGCCGAATGAAGCTTTCTTT. Translated, it gives CAGLGPGPNEAFF. The chain recombines TRBV30 with TRBJ1-1; possibly TRBD1 for D (5 bases). Germline CDR1 GTSNPN, CDR2 SVGIG (reference sequence). Trimming left V 8 bases short and J 7 bases short, with 20 bases between. The CDR3 length is 13 residues. Based on the CDR3 plus reference TRBV30 and TRBJ1-1, the full variable domain is SQTIHQWPATLVQPVGSPLSLECTVEGTSNPNLYWYRQAAGRGLQLLFYSVGIGQISSEVPQNLSASRPQDRQFILSSKKLLLSDSGFYLCAGLGPGPNEAFFGQGTRLTVV.